The source of this TCR beta chain is a study of siplizumab effects on memory and regulatory T cells. With 8 bases removed from V and 4 bases from J, the gap between germline ends came to 17 bases. The CDR3 covers 14 residues. CDR1 is MNHEY and CDR2 is SMNVEV in the germline V gene (reference sequence). The study's findings and limits: Naive T cells apparently outstripped memory cells in diversity and seemed major alloresponse contributors. Left unconfirmed was the suppressive function of proliferating Tregs from siplizumab cultures.

Details on this clone: Antigen specificity is unknown.

The table came from immunoSEQ multiplex PCR; TCRdb's copy has only in-frame clones and leaves some out. The sample holds approximately 100,000 clones, 94% seen once. This receptor was obtained from a human donor in good health. The specimen sequenced was Tregs sorted from blood. The rearrangement links TRBV27 to TRBJ1-1, with no clear D. This CDR3 is CASRNSGRGTEAFF. The CDR3 nucleotides are TGTGCCAGCCGAAACAGCGGCCGAGGCACTGAAGCTTTCTTT.